A selection of T cell receptor beta chains follows, all from one sample in a study of metastatic and nonmetastatic thyroid tumors. With MiXCR, TCRdb reprocessed the PCR reads. This repertoire shows some 18,000 clones, approximately 37% found once; its top ten account for 25%. The sample taken for sequencing was tumor tissue. Source of these receptors: a female donor with papillary thyroid cancer or a benign thyroid nodule (not recorded which). Some clones in this sample may be carry-over from other donors' samples. Each CDR3 is given with its conserved first and last residue. D genes are given only for firm matches. Expanded clones are given a class, and other clones once, few, many or no size at all.

TRBJ2-7,TRBV20-1,TRBD1,NA,TGCAGTGCTAGAGGTTGGACAGGGCAAAACCCCGAGCAGTACTTC,CSARGWTGQNPEQYF
TRBJ1-1,TRBV25-1,NA,NA,TGTGCCAGCAGCAGGGCAGAACGACCATTTGAAGCTTTCTTT,CASSRAERPFEAFF
TRBJ2-3,TRBV10-1,TRBD2,NA,TGCGCCAGCTCAGCGGGAGGAGTGGGAGATACGCAGTATTTT,CASSAGGVGDTQYF
TRBJ2-6,TRBV28,NA,few,TGTGCCAGCTCCCCCCAGGGGCCCTCTGGGGCCAACGTCCTGACTTTC,CASSPQGPSGANVLTF
TRBJ1-2,TRBV11-2,NA,NA,TGTGCCAGCAGCCCGCCCGGCTTTAACTATGGCTACACCTTC,CASSPPGFNYGYTF
TRBJ1-3,TRBV6-1,NA,NA,TGTGCCAGCAGTGAAGGCCGAGGGGCTGGAAACACCATATATTTT,CASSEGRGAGNTIYF
TRBJ2-7,TRBV6-1,NA,few,TGTGCCAGCAGTGAACCGGGCTACGAGCAGTACTTC,CASSEPGYEQYF
TRBJ1-1,TRBV18,NA,NA,TGTGCCAGCTCACCCTGGGGGCGGAACACTGAAGCTTTCTTT,CASSPWGRNTEAFF
TRBJ1-6,TRBV28,NA,NA,TGTGCCAGCAGTTTATTTGGGGCGAAAGGTAATTCACCCCTCCACTTT,CASSLFGAKGNSPLHF
TRBJ1-2,TRBV5-1,NA,NA,TGCGCCAGCAGCTTGGAATTTACGCAGGGTCCCCGGAATTATGGCTACACCTTC,CASSLEFTQGPRNYGYTF
TRBJ1-1,TRBV6-2/TRBV6-3,NA,NA,TGTGCCAGCAGTTACTCGTTTAAGGCCCCAAGGGGAACTGAAGCTTTCTTT,CASSYSFKAPRGTEAFF
TRBJ1-2,TRBV6-1,NA,few,TGTGCCAGCACCGAAGTCCGGGGCCTTAACTATGGCTACACCTTC,CASTEVRGLNYGYTF
TRBJ2-2,TRBV12-3/TRBV12-4,TRBD2,few,TGTGCCAGCAGTTTAGGAAGCGGGAGTTTAGGGACCGGGGAGCTGTTTTTT,CASSLGSGSLGTGELFF
TRBJ2-5,TRBV7-2,NA,NA,TGTGCCAGCAGGCCAGGGGGGCCTCAAGAGACCCAGTACTTC,CASRPGGPQETQYF
TRBJ2-7,TRBV4-2,NA,NA,TGTGCCAGCAGCCAAGTATCCAAGAACGAGCAGTACTTC,CASSQVSKNEQYF
TRBJ1-5,TRBV30,NA,NA,TGTGCCTGGAGTGAACAGGGCAATCAGCCCCAGCATTTT,CAWSEQGNQPQHF
TRBJ2-1,TRBV12-3/TRBV12-4,NA,few,TGTGCCAGCACTGCGGATAGCTCCTACAATGAGCAGTTCTTC,CASTADSSYNEQFF
TRBJ2-3,TRBV6-1,TRBD1,NA,TGTGCCAGCAGGGACAGGGGGCTGGGAGATATGCAGTATTTT,CASRDRGLGDMQYF
TRBJ2-3,TRBV11-2,TRBD2,NA,TGTGCCAGCAGCCGACTAGCGGGAGGGGGCACAGATACGCAGTATTTT,CASSRLAGGGTDTQYF
TRBJ1-1,TRBV11-2,TRBD1,NA,TGTGCCAGCAGCCCGTGGGACAGGGGGCAAGAGACTGAAGCTTTCTTT,CASSPWDRGQETEAFF
TRBJ2-7,TRBV20-1,NA,once,TGCAGTGCCGCGACGACTAGATCCCACGAGCAGTACTTC,CSAATTRSHEQYF
TRBJ2-7,TRBV20-1,NA,NA,TGCAGTGCTAGATATCAGGGAGGATACGAGCAGTACTTC,CSARYQGGYEQYF
TRBJ2-5,TRBV7-2,NA,few,TGTGCCAGCAGCTTCCAGCTTCAAGAGACCCAGTACTTC,CASSFQLQETQYF
TRBJ1-1,TRBV6-1,NA,NA,TGTGCCAGCAGTGTCCTTGGGAACACTGAAGCTTTCTTT,CASSVLGNTEAFF
TRBJ2-3,TRBV11-1,TRBD2,NA,TGTGCCAGCAGCCCAACGACTAGCGGGAGGGCCGGGATCAGAGATACGCAGTATTTT,CASSPTTSGRAGIRDTQYF
TRBJ1-1,TRBV20-1,NA,NA,TGCAGTGCTAGAAAGAGTGCAGGGGATAGCACTGAAGCTTTCTTT,CSARKSAGDSTEAFF
TRBJ1-1,TRBV28,TRBD1,NA,TGTGCCAGCAGTTCATGGGACAGGGTGACTGAAGCTTTCTTT,CASSSWDRVTEAFF
TRBJ1-2,TRBV6-1,NA,NA,TGTGCCAGCAGTACAAAACAGGGCTACACCTTC,CASSTKQGYTF
TRBJ2-3,TRBV11-2,NA,NA,TGTGCCAGCAGCTTAGGTCAGGGTGAAGTAGATACGCAGTATTTT,CASSLGQGEVDTQYF
TRBJ2-2,TRBV5-1,NA,NA,TGCGCCAGCAGTCCAAAGACGGTCACCGGGGAGCTGTTTTTT,CASSPKTVTGELFF
TRBJ2-7,TRBV6-2/TRBV6-3,TRBD2,NA,TGTGCCAGCAGTTACCACTCGGGGGCTAGCGGGAGGCTCGGCGAGCAGTACTTC,CASSYHSGASGRLGEQYF
TRBJ2-1,TRBV29-1,NA,large,TGCAGCGTTGAAGTGGCACAGGGTTCCTACAATGAGCAGTTCTTC,CSVEVAQGSYNEQFF
TRBJ2-3,TRBV20-1,NA,NA,TGCAGTGCTAGTGGGGGGCTCGCCTTAGATACGCAGTATTTT,CSASGGLALDTQYF
TRBJ2-7,TRBV24-1,NA,NA,TGTGCCACCAGTGACCCGGGACACCATACACGGGGGCAGTACTTC,CATSDPGHHTRGQYF
TRBJ1-5,TRBV7-6,NA,NA,TGTGCCAGCAGCCCAGGGTACGGGGGCAATCAGCCCCAGCATTTT,CASSPGYGGNQPQHF
TRBJ2-3,TRBV5-1,TRBD1,NA,TGCGCCAGCAGCTTGGAGGGACAGGGGAGCACAGATACGCAGTATTTT,CASSLEGQGSTDTQYF
TRBJ1-4,TRBV20-1,NA,NA,TGCAGTGCTAGAGATCCGGTAGCCGCGGAAAAACTGTTTTTT,CSARDPVAAEKLFF
TRBJ2-7,TRBV19,NA,few,TGTGCCAGTAGTAATCTGGACGAGCAGTACTTC,CASSNLDEQYF
TRBJ2-2,TRBV24-1,NA,few,TGTGCCACCAGTGACTCTCGAGACAGACTTAAGCTGTTTTTT,CATSDSRDRLKLFF
TRBJ1-5,TRBV6-1,NA,NA,TGTGCCAGCAGTGACACGGACGGCAATCAGCCCCAGCATTTT,CASSDTDGNQPQHF
TRBJ2-7,TRBV18,TRBD2,once,TGTGCCAGCTCAGCGACTAGCGGGGGCTACGAGCAGTACTTC,CASSATSGGYEQYF
TRBJ1-5,TRBV12-3/TRBV12-4,NA,NA,TGTGCCAGCAGTTTAGGAGGGGGAAATCAGCCCCAGCATTTT,CASSLGGGNQPQHF
TRBJ1-2,TRBV29-1,NA,NA,TGCAGCGTTGGGGGGACGGGGAACTATGGCTACACCTTC,CSVGGTGNYGYTF
TRBJ1-2,TRBV7-8,NA,NA,TGTGCCAGCAGCTTATATGGCAGGGACTATGGCTACACCTTC,CASSLYGRDYGYTF
TRBJ1-3,TRBV5-1,NA,NA,TGCGCCAGCAGCTTCGATGGCTCTGGAAACACCATATATTTT,CASSFDGSGNTIYF
TRBJ2-2,TRBV5-1,NA,few,TGCGCCAGCAGCTTGGTACAGGGAGGGAACACCGGGGAGCTGTTTTTT,CASSLVQGGNTGELFF